These T cell receptor beta chains were read from a single sample in a study of radiation and T cells in renal cell carcinoma. Produced via immunoSEQ multiplex PCR; TCRdb's table is partial and in-frame only. The table has about 14,000 clones, roughly 50% seen once. The sample was tumor tissue, taken from a patient whose treatment was nephrectomy without radiotherapy. The source is a middle-aged man with renal cell carcinoma. CDR3s include the opening cysteine and the closing phenylalanine or tryptophan. The order of the fields is J gene, clone size, D gene, V gene, CDR3 protein, CDR3 DNA. A D gene is named only where the DNA matches it firmly. Where a row states a size, it is once, few, many or the class of an expanded clone; other rows omit it.

j_gene: TRBJ1-6; abundance: .; d_gene: .; v_gene: TRBV6-6; CDR3aa: CASSPSRVSPLHF; CDR3nt: TGTGCCAGCAGTCCTAGCAGGGTCTCACCCCTCCACTTT
j_gene: TRBJ2-7; abundance: medium-sized; d_gene: TRBD1; v_gene: TRBV6-5; CDR3aa: CASGRPGRGLYEQYF; CDR3nt: TGTGCCAGCGGAAGACCGGGCAGGGGGTTATACGAGCAGTACTTC
j_gene: TRBJ2-7; abundance: .; d_gene: .; v_gene: TRBV2; CDR3aa: CASSDEASSSYEQYF; CDR3nt: TGTGCCAGCAGTGACGAGGCTAGCTCGTCCTACGAGCAGTACTTC
j_gene: TRBJ2-7; abundance: .; d_gene: .; v_gene: TRBV15; CDR3aa: CATSRIGTGSYEQYF; CDR3nt: TGTGCCACCAGTCGTATCGGAACGGGTTCCTACGAGCAGTACTTC
j_gene: TRBJ2-1; abundance: .; d_gene: .; v_gene: TRBV29-1; CDR3aa: CSVADTLGNEQFF; CDR3nt: TGCAGCGTTGCGGACACTTTGGGCAATGAGCAGTTCTTC
j_gene: TRBJ1-1; abundance: .; d_gene: .; v_gene: TRBV19; CDR3aa: CASSGLTGHFEAFF; CDR3nt: TGTGCCAGTAGTGGACTGACAGGACACTTTGAAGCTTTCTTT
j_gene: TRBJ1-2; abundance: .; d_gene: .; v_gene: TRBV29-1; CDR3aa: CSVGGLGGYTF; CDR3nt: TGCAGCGTTGGAGGGCTGGGTGGCTACACCTTC
j_gene: TRBJ2-7; abundance: .; d_gene: .; v_gene: TRBV6-1; CDR3aa: CASSETGAYEQYF; CDR3nt: TGTGCCAGCAGCGAAACAGGCGCCTACGAGCAGTACTTC
j_gene: TRBJ2-7; abundance: .; d_gene: .; v_gene: TRBV11-3; CDR3aa: CASSLDGEQYF; CDR3nt: TGTGCCAGCAGCTTAGATGGCGAGCAGTACTTC
j_gene: TRBJ2-1; abundance: .; d_gene: TRBD1; v_gene: TRBV15; CDR3aa: CATSTGTVGSNEQFF; CDR3nt: TGTGCCACCAGCACGGGGACAGTCGGTAGCAATGAGCAGTTCTTC
j_gene: TRBJ2-3; abundance: .; d_gene: .; v_gene: TRBV5-6; CDR3aa: CASTKRGFTDTQYF; CDR3nt: TGTGCCAGCACCAAGAGGGGATTCACAGATACGCAGTATTTT
j_gene: TRBJ2-6; abundance: few; d_gene: .; v_gene: TRBV27; CDR3aa: CASGGAGANVLTF; CDR3nt: TGTGCCAGCGGAGGGGCTGGGGCCAACGTCCTGACTTTC
j_gene: TRBJ1-4; abundance: few; d_gene: TRBD1; v_gene: TRBV9; CDR3aa: CASSVSTGGAPNEKLFF; CDR3nt: TGTGCCAGCAGCGTTTCGACAGGGGGCGCGCCTAATGAAAAACTGTTTTTT
j_gene: TRBJ1-5; abundance: .; d_gene: TRBD1; v_gene: TRBV27; CDR3aa: CASSTTGASNQPQHF; CDR3nt: TGTGCCAGCAGCACAACAGGGGCCAGCAATCAGCCCCAGCATTTT
j_gene: TRBJ1-6; abundance: .; d_gene: .; v_gene: TRBV5-1; CDR3aa: CASSLVQASSYNSPLHF; CDR3nt: TGCGCCAGCAGCTTGGTACAGGCGAGCTCCTATAATTCACCCCTCCACTTT
j_gene: TRBJ2-3; abundance: .; d_gene: .; v_gene: TRBV19; CDR3aa: CASTQGLVGDTQYF; CDR3nt: TGTGCCAGTACACAGGGTTTGGTGGGGGATACGCAGTATTTT
j_gene: TRBJ2-3; abundance: once; d_gene: .; v_gene: TRBV6-6; CDR3aa: CASSYSTAPSTDTQYF; CDR3nt: TGTGCCAGCAGTTACTCGACAGCGCCTAGCACAGATACGCAGTATTTT
j_gene: TRBJ2-7; abundance: .; d_gene: TRBD1; v_gene: TRBV12-5; CDR3aa: CASGGQVSYEQYF; CDR3nt: TGTGCTAGTGGGGGACAGGTCTCCTACGAGCAGTACTTC
j_gene: TRBJ2-7; abundance: .; d_gene: .; v_gene: TRBV30; CDR3aa: CAWREEVTYEQYF; CDR3nt: TGTGCCTGGAGGGAGGAGGTAACCTACGAGCAGTACTTC
j_gene: TRBJ2-5; abundance: .; d_gene: .; v_gene: TRBV18; CDR3aa: CASSPQGAETQYF; CDR3nt: TGTGCCAGCTCACCACAGGGAGCCGAGACCCAGTACTTC
j_gene: TRBJ1-1; abundance: .; d_gene: .; v_gene: TRBV14; CDR3aa: CASSLGYGTEAFF; CDR3nt: TGTGCCAGCAGCTTAGGGTATGGCACTGAAGCTTTCTTT
j_gene: TRBJ1-5; abundance: .; d_gene: .; v_gene: TRBV19; CDR3aa: CASSMRGGNQPQHF; CDR3nt: TGTGCCAGTAGTATGAGGGGAGGGAATCAGCCCCAGCATTTT
j_gene: TRBJ2-5; abundance: .; d_gene: .; v_gene: TRBV6-5; CDR3aa: CASSPGRKTQYF; CDR3nt: TGTGCCAGCAGTCCGGGCAGGAAGACCCAGTACTTC
j_gene: TRBJ2-7; abundance: few; d_gene: TRBD1; v_gene: TRBV7-9; CDR3aa: CASSPTGDEQYF; CDR3nt: TGTGCCAGCAGCCCTACAGGGGACGAGCAGTACTTC
j_gene: TRBJ1-1; abundance: .; d_gene: .; v_gene: TRBV10-3; CDR3aa: CAISESATGREAFF; CDR3nt: TGTGCCATCAGTGAGTCGGCGACAGGTCGAGAAGCTTTCTTT
j_gene: TRBJ2-1; abundance: .; d_gene: TRBD2; v_gene: TRBV4-1; CDR3aa: CASSQGGLAYEQFF; CDR3nt: TGCGCCAGCAGCCAAGGGGGACTAGCCTATGAGCAGTTCTTC
j_gene: TRBJ1-5; abundance: .; d_gene: .; v_gene: TRBV6-6; CDR3aa: CASSTSRLGNQPQHF; CDR3nt: TGTGCCAGCAGTACCTCCCGTCTTGGGAATCAGCCCCAGCATTTT
j_gene: TRBJ1-5; abundance: .; d_gene: .; v_gene: TRBV5-1; CDR3aa: CASSGGQNQPQHF; CDR3nt: TGCGCCAGCAGCGGCGGACAGAATCAGCCCCAGCATTTT
j_gene: TRBJ1-2; abundance: .; d_gene: TRBD1; v_gene: TRBV7-9; CDR3aa: CASSPQGQTNYGYTF; CDR3nt: TGTGCCAGCAGCCCCCAGGGACAGACTAACTATGGCTACACCTTC
j_gene: TRBJ2-3; abundance: .; d_gene: .; v_gene: TRBV4-1; CDR3aa: CASSQGQIATTDTQYF; CDR3nt: TGCGCCAGCAGCCAAGGACAGATAGCGACCACAGATACGCAGTATTTT